The 20 T cell receptor beta chains reported below all come from one sample, sequenced in a study of blood T cells in healthy people across ages. Primers used in a second PCR of about 6 to 11 cycles were a sample-barcoded 5' primer and a J-beta primer mix. TCRdb ran MiXCR on the 5' RACE reads and lists one entry per CDR3 protein. The table has about 1.8 million distinct CDR3 sequences, 49% seen once. Sequences were obtained from blood. These receptors all come from a woman aged 40-49 years in good health.

The gene calls are TRBV6-5 and TRBJ2-4, with no clear D. CDR1 and CDR2 (germline): MNHEY, SVGAGI. CDR3 length equals 17 residues. V gave up 0 bases and J gave up 2 bases, with 14 bases separating them. The DNA of the CDR3 is TGTGCCAGCAGTTACTCGATCACTGCCAGGACCAAAAACATTCAGTACTTC. Amino acids: CASSYSITARTKNIQYF.

The V and J genes are TRBV7-2 and TRBJ2-7, with D possibly matching TRBD1 (6 bases). Trimming pared 4 bases from V and 0 bases from J, leaving 16 bases between. There are 16 residues in the CDR3. CDR1 and CDR2 from the germline V gene are SGHTA and FQGNSA. DNA for the CDR3: TGTGCCAGCAGCTCCCCCCTTACAGGGCTCTCCTACGAGCAGTACTTC. This gives the protein CASSSPLTGLSYEQYF.

J is TRBJ1-3 and V is TRBV12-3 or TRBV12-4; TRBD1 matches 7 bases. The V and J ends lost 6 bases and 2 bases, in that order; junction bases with no gene match: 4. The CDR3 is made up of 14 amino acids. The CDR3, as DNA: TGTGCCAGCAGCCGACAGGGAACTGGAAACACCATATATTTT. This codes for CASSRQGTGNTIYF.

The chain uses TRBV27 and TRBJ2-2; D possibly corresponds to TRBD1 (6 bases). Germline loops: CDR1 MNHEY, CDR2 SMNVEV (reference sequence). Trimming left V 5 bases short and J 4 bases short, with 17 bases between. CDR3 length equals 16 residues. CDR3 loop: CASSPPGASGTGELFF. CDR3 nucleotide sequence: TGTGCCAGCAGTCCCCCAGGGGCATCGGGCACCGGGGAGCTGTTTTTT.

This clonotype turned up a few times. The V gene is TRBV12-3 or TRBV12-4, the J gene TRBJ2-1; 14 nucleotides agree with TRBD2. This CDR3 region has 17 residues. The J segment lost 0 bases and the V segment lost 8 bases, leaving 6 bases of the junction unmatched. CDR3 sequence: CASSGLAGEFSYNEQFF. Here the CDR3 DNA reads TGTGCCAGCTCGGGACTAGCGGGGGAATTCTCCTACAATGAGCAGTTCTTC.

This chain connects TRBV29-1 to TRBJ2-3, with D perhaps TRBD2 (6 bases). CDR3 length: 15 amino acids. CDR1 and CDR2 (germline): SQVTM, ANQGSEA. The V and J ends lost 0 bases and 7 bases respectively, with 17 bases between them. The CDR3 protein is CSVEDSGESGNTQYF. CDR3 DNA: TGCAGCGTTGAAGATTCGGGGGAATCGGGTAATACGCAGTATTTT.

The J gene is TRBJ2-1, the V gene TRBV28, with 8 bases matching TRBD1. CDR1 and CDR2 (germline): MDHEN, SYDVKM. The ends lost 4 bases at V and 2 bases at J; junction bases unmatched: 13. This CDR3 region has 18 residues. The CDR3 region has the DNA TGTGCCAGCAGTTCCCTCCCCCCGGGGACAGGAACCTACAATGAGCAGTTCTTC. Its protein is CASSSLPPGTGTYNEQFF.

The chain uses TRBV4-1 and TRBJ2-2; D is unresolved. CDR1 and CDR2 (germline): MGHRA, YSYEKL. V was trimmed by 1 base and J by 4 bases, leaving 10 bases between them. CDR3 size: 15 residues. CDR3 region: CASSQAGFSTGELFF. For the CDR3, the DNA is TGCGCCAGCAGCCAAGCAGGTTTCAGCACCGGGGAGCTGTTTTTT.

A few counts support this clonotype. The junction and the germline gene differ at one end; a read error may be behind it. The chain is built from TRBV5-1 and TRBJ2-5; weak D call: TRBD1 (5 bases). This CDR3 contains 13 residues. Germline loops: CDR1 SGHRS, CDR2 YFSETQ. Here the CDR3 reads CASSGTGIETQYF. The DNA of the CDR3 is TGTGCCAGCAGTGGAACAGGAATTGAGACCCAGTACTTC.

This chain uses TRBV6-2 or TRBV6-3 with TRBJ2-1; maybe TRBD2 (7 bases). The germline V and J ends were trimmed by 2 bases and 6 bases, with 14 bases remaining between them. The CDR3 runs to 15 residues. The V gene's germline CDR1 is MNHEY and CDR2 SVGEGT. CDR3 protein: CASSYGGGPFNEQFF. CDR3 nucleotides: TGTGCCAGCAGTTACGGGGGGGGGCCTTTCAATGAGCAGTTCTTC.

The rearrangement uses TRBV20-1 and TRBJ2-5; D possibly corresponds to TRBD2 (6 bases). The CDR3 is 12 residues long. From germline, CDR1 is DFQATT and CDR2 SNEGSKA (reference sequence). Trimming took 3 bases from V and 5 from J, leaving 10 bases between them. The CDR3 coding sequence is TGCAGTGCTAGCGGGGGTTTGGAGACCCAGTACTTC. Translation gives CSASGGLETQYF.

The CDR3, as DNA: TGTGCCAGCCTGGCGGGGGCTCACTACGAGCAGTACTTC. This gives the protein CASLAGAHYEQYF. The genes are TRBV6-2 or TRBV6-3 and TRBJ2-7; D possibly corresponds to TRBD2 (7 bases). The CDR3 consists of 13 residues. Germline CDR1 is MNHEY and CDR2 is SVGEGT. Between the trimmed V and J ends, which lost 8 bases and 3 bases, there was a span of 14 bases.

CDR3 sequence: CASIVGRERQTAGYNEQFF. The CDR3 DNA is TGTGCCAGCATCGTGGGACGCGAACGTCAAACAGCCGGGTACAATGAGCAGTTCTTC. The rearrangement links TRBV2 to TRBJ2-1; tentatively, D is TRBD1 or TRBD2 (5 bases each). Germline CDR1 SNHLY, CDR2 FYNNEI. The CDR3 covers 19 residues. Trimming stripped 7 bases from V and 4 bases from J, with 29 bases between.

The genes are TRBV3-1 and TRBJ1-2, with a weak D call TRBD1 (6 bases). There are 13 residues in the CDR3. Trimming cost V 2 bases and J 3 bases, with 7 bases left between them. Germline values: CDR1 LGHDT, CDR2 YNNKEL (reference sequence). The CDR3 here is CASSQRQDYGYTF. In DNA form, the CDR3 reads TGTGCCAGCAGCCAAAGACAGGACTATGGCTACACCTTC.

On this clonotype itself: Sequence at one end of the junction differs from germline and may be a read error. The chain joins TRBV7-7 to TRBJ2-7; D possibly corresponds to TRBD1 (6 bases). The J call may be in error: the DNA end matches TRBJ2-5 better. The CDR3 consists of 15 residues. The germline gives CDR1 SSHAT, CDR2 FNYEAQ (reference sequence). CDR3 DNA sequence: TGTGCTAGCAGCTTCAGTGGGGGCCCTACGGAGACCCAGTACTTC. Its protein product is CASSFSGGPTETQYF.

The rearrangement uses TRBV20-1 and TRBJ1-2; D possibly corresponds to TRBD1 (5 bases). V lost 0 bases to trimming and J lost 3 bases, with 8 bases between them. CDR1 is DFQATT, CDR2 SNEGSKA, per germline (reference sequence). The CDR3 length is 13 residues. In nucleotides, the CDR3 is TGCAGTGCTAGAGACAGGGTGGACTATGGCTACACCTTC. Its translation: CSARDRVDYGYTF.

The V call is TRBV7-2, the J call TRBJ2-7, with a tentative D call TRBD2 (5 bases). This CDR3 has 14 amino acids. The germline gives CDR1 SGHTA, CDR2 FQGNSA. V was cut by 10 bases and J by 10 bases, with 26 bases left in between. CDR3 in amino acids: CATASTGWGVSQYF. The CDR3 DNA follows: TGTGCCACCGCGTCTACGGGTTGGGGAGTGTCCCAGTACTTC.

The J gene is TRBJ2-1, the V gene TRBV5-1; 9 positions agree with TRBD2. Germline CDR1 SGHRS, CDR2 YFSETQ. CDR3 length: 15 residues. J was trimmed by 7 bases and V by 6 bases; bases with no gene match: 11. The CDR3: CASTLGGGASNEQFF. The CDR3 nucleotides are TGCGCCAGCACCCTAGGCGGGGGGGCATCGAATGAGCAGTTCTTC.

There are a few counts of this clonotype. The chain combines TRBV4-2 with TRBJ2-6; D not resolved. The CDR3 covers 18 residues. CDR1 and CDR2 (germline): LGHNA, YNFKEQ. V dropped 4 bases and J dropped 0 bases, with 16 bases sitting between them. CDR3 loop: CASSRRLAASSGANVLTF. The CDR3 nucleotides are TGTGCCAGCAGCCGGCGCCTGGCGGCCTCCTCTGGGGCCAACGTCCTGACTTTC.

Turning to this clonotype: This may be a read error: a much more frequent sequence differs by one nucleotide. Here the CDR3 reads CASSVDGSYEQYF. DNA for the CDR3: TGTGCCAGCAGTGTGGATGGGAGCTACGAGCAGTACTTC. This chain links TRBV12-3 or TRBV12-4 with TRBJ2-7, with D possibly matching TRBD2 (5 bases). The CDR3 extends over 13 amino acids. V was trimmed by 5 bases and J by 3 bases, leaving 11 bases between them.